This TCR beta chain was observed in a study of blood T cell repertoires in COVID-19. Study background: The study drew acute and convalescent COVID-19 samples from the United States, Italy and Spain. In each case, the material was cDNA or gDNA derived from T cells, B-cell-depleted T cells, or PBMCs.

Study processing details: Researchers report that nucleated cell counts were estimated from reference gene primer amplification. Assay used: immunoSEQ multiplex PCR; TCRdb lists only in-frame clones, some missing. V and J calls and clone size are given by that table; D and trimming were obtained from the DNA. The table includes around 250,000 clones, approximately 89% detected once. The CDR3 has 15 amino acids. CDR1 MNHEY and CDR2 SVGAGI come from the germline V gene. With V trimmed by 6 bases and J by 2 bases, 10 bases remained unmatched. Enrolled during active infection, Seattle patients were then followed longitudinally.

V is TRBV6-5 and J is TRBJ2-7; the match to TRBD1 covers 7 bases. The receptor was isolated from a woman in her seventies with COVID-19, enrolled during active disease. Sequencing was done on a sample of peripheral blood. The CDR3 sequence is CASRPHRDRAYEQYF. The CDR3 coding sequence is TGTGCCAGCAGACCCCACCGGGACAGAGCCTACGAGCAGTACTTC.